One TCR beta chain is described in this entry. The record originates from a study of control samples from healthy donors and cancer patients. TCRdb's copy holds only in-frame clones and misses some; the assay was immunoSEQ multiplex PCR. The table has about 58,000 clones, 80% to 90% seen once; the top ten hold about 13%. The sequence came from an older woman with lung cancer. The sequencing sample was made of PBMCs.

CDR3 protein: CASSVAPGQGYEQYF. The CDR3 bases are TGTGCCAGCAGCGTAGCTCCGGGACAGGGCTACGAGCAGTACTTC. This chain connects TRBV9 to TRBJ2-7; the match to TRBD1 covers 9 bases. The CDR3 is 15 residues long. The germline V gene has CDR1 SGDLS and CDR2 YYNGEE. V lost 0 bases to trimming and J lost 3 bases; unmatched junction nucleotides: 4. Looking up the rest from reference TRBV9 and TRBJ2-7 gives the full variable domain: DSGVTQTPKHLITATGQRVTLRCSPRSGDLSVYWYQQSLDQGLQFLIQYYNGEERAKGNILERFSAQQFPDLHSELNLSSLELGDSALYFCASSVAPGQGYEQYFGPGTRLTVT.